The rows below give T cell receptor beta chains drawn from one sample of a study of tumor-infiltrating lymphocytes in primary liver carcinoma. TCRdb re-derived calls from the multiplex PCR reads in MiXCR, one entry per CDR3 protein. The sample holds under 50,000 distinct CDR3 sequences; approximately 70% are singletons and the top ten take 25% to 35%. The sample consisted of liver tumor tissue from sampling region 5. The receptors originated from a man in his forties with primary liver carcinoma and hepatitis B virus infection. Each CDR3 is given with its conserved first and last residue.

V gene	CDR3 length	J gene	CDR3 protein
TRBV7-8	16	TRBJ2-2	CASNLVRVAITGELFF
TRBV12-3/TRBV12-4	14	TRBJ2-7	CASIPDHNSYEQYF
TRBV10-3	16	TRBJ2-3	CAISESTGIPTDTQYF
TRBV19	14	TRBJ1-5	CASSPTVSNQPQHF
TRBV29-1	13	TRBJ2-7	CSAEGDGSYEQYF
TRBV30	15	TRBJ2-1	CAWIEAGGGHNEQFF
TRBV21-1	15	TRBJ2-5	CASSGSGQGRETQYF
TRBV20-1	13	TRBJ2-7	CSARPGGSYEQYF
TRBV6-5	13	TRBJ2-5	CASSLTSRGTQYF
TRBV7-8	15	TRBJ1-6	CASINQGRENSPLHF
TRBV12-3/TRBV12-4	13	TRBJ2-5	CASTPGHVKTQYF
TRBV27	14	TRBJ2-3	CASSFDGITDTQYF
TRBV10-3	15	TRBJ2-3	CAISAETSGTYTQYF
TRBV28	16	TRBJ2-1	CASSSLYGMNRDEQFF
TRBV6-5	14	TRBJ2-1	CASSPLANYNEQFF
TRBV4-1	17	TRBJ1-1	CASSQAGLGAMNTEAFF
TRBV6-5	17	TRBJ1-5	CASSYEPPWASNQPQHF
TRBV5-6	14	TRBJ2-3	CASRPLASTDTQYF
TRBV4-1	13	TRBJ2-7	CASSRDYNYEQCF
TRBV12-3/TRBV12-4	16	TRBJ2-7	CASSPLAGGPPYEQYF
TRBV16	14	TRBJ1-5	CGSTGLGANQPQRF
TRBV10-2	13	TRBJ2-1	CASRGLHNNEQFF
TRBV7-2	15	TRBJ2-5	CASSLVQGDQETQYF
TRBV2	14	TRBJ2-1	CASRTRAGYNEQFF
TRBV20-1	13	TRBJ2-7	CSAPGTRNYEQYF
TRBV11-2	14	TRBJ2-7	CASSPLGAVYEQYF
TRBV6-1	13	TRBJ1-5	CASSGLNNQPQHF
TRBV29-1	13	TRBJ2-3	CNVNRDRLDTQYF
TRBV11-1	13	TRBJ2-7	CASGLRSPHVQYF
TRBV12-3/TRBV12-4	15	TRBJ2-3	CASSLAAGSTDTQYF
TRBV12-3/TRBV12-4	17	TRBJ1-5	CANCLLMVGKSNQPQHF
TRBV11-2	14	TRBJ1-4	CASSLGGPDEKLSF